This T cell receptor beta chain was found in a study of Ad26.COV2.S vaccination and SARS-CoV-2 variants. Findings of the study overall: In TCR breadth and depth analyses, total T cell responses may have been underestimated. Those who received the vaccine showed greater spike-specific TCR breadth than those given placebo.

A remark on this clone: Antigen specificity is unknown.

Generated by immunoSEQ multiplex PCR, the TCRdb table keeps only in-frame clones and is missing some. The sample has roughly 380,000 clones, about 90% seen once; the top ten hold 3.9%. V was pared by 4 bases and J by 6 bases, with 11 bases of the junction left unmatched. Germline CDR1 is SGDLS and CDR2 is YYNGEE. CDR3 length equals 16 residues. Sample: peripheral blood, taken after recovery from COVID-19. This clonotype was obtained from a human donor who had recovered from COVID-19. V and J are TRBV9 and TRBJ2-4; 9 bases map to TRBD2. The CDR3 DNA sequence: TGTGCCAGCAGCCTTAGCGGGGGCAAAGGGGGAAACATTCAGTACTTC. Translation gives CASSLSGGKGGNIQYF.